The text below deals with one TCR beta chain. Its antigen target is currently unknown. No base quality values were provided; no much bigger clone lies one nucleotide off. The data are from a study of shared clonotypes between healthy human individuals (dated by TCRdb to 2020 to 2021). Some background on the complete study: A few men and two women, aged 18 to 49 years, made up the cohort. For each donor, CD4 naive and CD4 memory were each run on three plates, CD8 naive on two plates, and CD8 memory on one plate. The study deeply sequenced blood TCR repertoires of about 5 healthy adults to estimate repertoire size and the extent of clonotype sharing between individuals. To increase sequencing depth and limit assay-specific biases, different laboratories used diverse techniques to prepare libraries and sequence TCR repertoires. Between about 0.94 and 8.9 billion PBMCs per donor were obtained by leukapheresis. What the work shows at the level of the full study, not this receptor alone: Rarefaction of sorted-subset datasets indicated incomplete sequencing despite the large sequencing depth. Sharing across several donors was observed for about 5% of naive CD4, 3.5% of naive CD8, about 2.5% of memory CD4, and around 0.4% of memory CD8 clonotypes. Pairwise subsampling indicated that sequencing depth was expected to affect the degree of clonotype sharing among donors. Higher generation probabilities were observed for clonotypes shared by all four sorted-subset donors than for non-shared clonotypes. The small number of donors limited the genetic and exposure-history diversity represented. Sampling was restricted to blood, and TCR repertoires in tissue are likely to differ from TCR repertoires in blood. Naive subsets generally had larger estimated clonotype richness than memory subsets did.

CD8 naive samples were obtained by positive selection for CCR7 among CD45RO-negative cells, yielding a CD45RA+CCR7+ population from which TemRA cells were excluded. The donors were healthy, HIV-negative adults who had no recently reported acute infections or vaccinations. Only Caucasian adults living in Nashville, Tennessee, USA were represented among the donors. After blood collection by leukapheresis, PBMCs were isolated using Ficoll-Histopaque density gradient centrifugation and then cryopreserved in the vapor phase of liquid nitrogen. Purity and quantity of every magnetically sorted T cell population were checked by analytical flow cytometry. Genomic DNA was isolated from every sorted fraction and measured by UV absorbance on a Nanodrop 2000c. Using the deep immunoSEQ assay, TCR CDR3 regions were amplified from genomic DNA by multiplex PCR. Extracted genomic DNA from each cell subset was distributed evenly across all wells of several immunoSEQ 96-well plates, and each plate was treated as a replicate. For sorted subsets, each replicate PCR was loaded with roughly 200 ng genomic DNA, equivalent to 25,000 to 30,000 T cell genomes. Purified libraries were quantified with a Qubit 3.0 fluorometer, sized on a Bioanalyzer 2100, and re-quantified with the KAPA Library Quantification kit. Every immunoSEQ 96-well plate was sequenced on a separate single-read 150-cycle Illumina NextSeq 550 flow cell. The source study handled its data this way. Because the immunoSEQ output held only junctional sequences and lacked quality scores, the filtering could not match the filtering applied to full-length reads. Sequences were annotated with PyIR, a Python wrapper for IgBLAST v1.9, using IMGT germline references to assign V/J genes and CDR3. Any read was removed if the V/J assignment was weak (E-value above 1e-6), the CDR3 was missing, or the read contained stop codons, out-of-frame junctions, or ambiguous translated residues. V3J clonotypes were defined as sequences sharing an identical inferred V gene, J gene, and CDR3 amino acid sequence. To compute the percentage overlap between repertoires, the number of shared unique clonotypes was divided by the size of the smaller repertoire. Three approaches were used to assess repertoire richness: RTK rarefaction, the Chao1 estimator, and Recon v2.1 estimates of unobserved clonotypes. For all TCRbeta clonotypes obtained by the gDNA method from a handful of donors, generation probabilities were computed with OLGA. This immuneACCESS table, as held by TCRdb, lists in-frame sequences with V and J called but not all clones. Of the missing ones, under half trace to an unresolved V gene in checked studies; the others have no known cause. V and J calls and clone size come straight from that table; D and trimming were deduced from the DNA. This sample lists about 2.1 million clones; under 95% were detected once. The ten largest clonotypes hold 1.5% to 2% of the sample.

The CDR3 has 12 amino acids, counting the end cysteine and phenylalanine. Left in the record is the CDR3 DNA by itself, 36 bases read in frame from the first base. Germline trimming: 7 bases from V, 7 bases from J; junction bases outside gene matches: 3. The germline V gene sets CDR1 to SGHRS and CDR2 to YFSETQ. The rearrangement combines TRBV5-1 with TRBJ1-4, with 8 junctional bases fitting TRBD1. Sequenced material: naive CD8+ T cells from PBMCs. Per the publication, the cell subset or site label means: CD45RA+CCR7+. The receptor comes from a man between 18 and 29 years old in good health. Some clones in this sample may be carry-over from other donors' samples. The nucleotide sequence is given as TGCGCCAGCCAAGACAGGGGTGAAAAACTGTTTTTT. This yields the protein CASQDRGEKLFF.